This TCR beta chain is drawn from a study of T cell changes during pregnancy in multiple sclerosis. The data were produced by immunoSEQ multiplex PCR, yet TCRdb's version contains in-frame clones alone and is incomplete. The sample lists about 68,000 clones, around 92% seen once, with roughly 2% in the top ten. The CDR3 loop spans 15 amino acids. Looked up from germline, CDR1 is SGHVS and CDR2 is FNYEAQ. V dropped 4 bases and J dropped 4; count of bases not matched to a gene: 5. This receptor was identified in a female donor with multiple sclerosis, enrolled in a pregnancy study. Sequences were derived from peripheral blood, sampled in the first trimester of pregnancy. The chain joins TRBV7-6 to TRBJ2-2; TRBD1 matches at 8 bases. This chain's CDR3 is CASSSWTGSTGELFF. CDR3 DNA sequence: TGTGCCAGCAGCTCCTGGACAGGGAGCACCGGGGAGCTGTTTTTT.